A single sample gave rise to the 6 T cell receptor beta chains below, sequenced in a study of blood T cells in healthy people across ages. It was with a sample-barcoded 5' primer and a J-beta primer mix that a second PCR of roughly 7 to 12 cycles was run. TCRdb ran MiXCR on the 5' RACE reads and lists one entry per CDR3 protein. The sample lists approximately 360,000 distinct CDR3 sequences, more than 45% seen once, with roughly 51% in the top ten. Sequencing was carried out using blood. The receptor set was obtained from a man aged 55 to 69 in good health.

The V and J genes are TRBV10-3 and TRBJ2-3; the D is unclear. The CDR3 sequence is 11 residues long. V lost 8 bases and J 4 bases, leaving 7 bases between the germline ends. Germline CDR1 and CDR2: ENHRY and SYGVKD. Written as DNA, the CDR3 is TGTGCCATCCTAGGTCCAGATACGCAGTATTTT. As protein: CAILGPDTQYF.

As DNA, the CDR3 is TGTGCCAGCAAAGAAGGACCTACCGGGGAGCTGTTTTTT. Encoded protein: CASKEGPTGELFF. The chain has TRBV6-1 and TRBJ2-2; D unresolved. The CDR3 totals 13 residues. Germline lookup yields CDR1 MNHNS and CDR2 SASEGT. The ends were cut back, 7 bases at V and 5 bases at J, with 11 bases in the middle.

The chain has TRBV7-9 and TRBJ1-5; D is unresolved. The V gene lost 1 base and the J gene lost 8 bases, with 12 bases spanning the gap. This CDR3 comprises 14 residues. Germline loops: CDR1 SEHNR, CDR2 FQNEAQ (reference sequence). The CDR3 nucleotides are TGTGCCAGCAGCTTAGAGGGAACCGGGGAGCCCCAGCATTTT. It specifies CASSLEGTGEPQHF.

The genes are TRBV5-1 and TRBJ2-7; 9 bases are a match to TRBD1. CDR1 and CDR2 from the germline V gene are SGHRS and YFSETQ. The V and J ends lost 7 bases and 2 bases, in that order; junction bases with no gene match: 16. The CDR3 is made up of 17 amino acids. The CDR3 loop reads CASRREPGTGIPYEQYF. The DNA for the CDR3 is TGCGCCAGCCGCAGAGAGCCCGGGACAGGGATTCCCTACGAGCAGTACTTC.

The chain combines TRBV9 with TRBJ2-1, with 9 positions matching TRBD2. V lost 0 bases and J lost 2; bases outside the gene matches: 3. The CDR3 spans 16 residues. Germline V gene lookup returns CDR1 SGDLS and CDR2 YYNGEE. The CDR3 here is CASSVGSGSTYNEQFF. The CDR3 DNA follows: TGTGCCAGCAGCGTAGGTAGCGGGAGTACCTACAATGAGCAGTTCTTC.

CDR3 sequence (DNA): TGTGCCAGCAGCGTACTCAGTGGGGACAACGGCGAGCAGTACTTC. Residues: CASSVLSGDNGEQYF. The chain is built from TRBV9 and TRBJ2-4; tentatively, D is TRBD1 (6 bases). With the DNA end fitting TRBJ2-7 better, the J assignment may be wrong. Germline V gene lookup returns CDR1 SGDLS and CDR2 YYNGEE. This CDR3 is built from 15 residues.